This TCR beta chain is drawn from a study of Graves' ophthalmopathy and Graves' hyperthyroidism. Points from the study as a whole: Most expanded clonotypes in thyroid above 0.001 frequency also showed up in blood. Ophthalmopathy progression cases were predicted by the model with 70.59% sensitivity and almost 75% specificity.

This clonotype was recorded many times. Its antigen is unknown. A junction boundary mismatches the germline segment, possibly from a read error. Patients with other autoimmune diseases, uncontrolled infections, pregnancy or lactation were excluded. Clinical symptoms, serum thyroxine, TRAb, thyroid ultrasound and orbital computed tomography formed the basis of diagnosis. This CDR3 is built from 11 residues. In germline, CDR1 is DFQATT, CDR2 SNEGSKA (reference sequence). Amplification of the TCR beta CDR3 regions used RNA transcripts (as template). The first-round RT-PCR employed HTBI primers together with the Qiagen OneStep RT-PCR kit. A multiplex PCR was then performed as the second round. One entry per CDR3 protein results from TCRdb running MiXCR on the multiplex PCR reads. The table includes a few hundred thousand distinct CDR3 sequences, less than 40% detected once.

The J gene is TRBJ1-2, the V gene TRBV20-1, with D tentatively TRBD1 (5 bases). The source is an adult man with Graves' hyperthyroidism. The sequencing sample was made of peripheral blood or thyroid tissue (not recorded which). The CDR3 here is CSARDLDRSPF. The CDR3 DNA follows: TGCAGTGCTAGAGATCTAGACAGATCACCCTTC.